This T cell receptor beta chain was recovered during a study of cytomegalovirus exposure and HLA in healthy donors. PCR amplification relied on 60 Vbeta primers (plus 13 Jbeta primers). The protocol was immunoSEQ multiplex PCR, while the TCRdb copy is restricted to in-frame clones and leaves out a portion. The sample has about 190,000 clones, over 70% seen once; the top ten hold over 1%. V lost 10 bases and J lost 3, with 22 bases in between. The germline gives CDR1 MNHEY, CDR2 SVGAGI. This CDR3 is 15 amino acids long. The clonotype originates from a man aged 25-45 years in good health and CMV-seronegative. The chain has TRBV6-5 and TRBJ2-7; the D is unclear. The sequencing input was PBMCs. CDR3 sequence (DNA): TGTGCCACCGCTCCGAACGCTGGCGGCAGCTACGAGCAGTACTTC. Translated: CATAPNAGGSYEQYF.